This TCR beta chain is from a study of CD8 T cells in ankylosing spondylitis. Only a few counts were recorded for this clonotype. The CDR3 is made up of 14 amino acids. The V end was cut by 3 bases, the J end by 3 bases, with 11 bases between. The germline V gene has CDR1 LNHNV and CDR2 YYDKDF (reference sequence). Each CDR3 protein gets one entry after TCRdb re-called the 5' RACE reads with MiXCR. The sample consists of a few hundred thousand distinct CDR3 sequences, roughly 10% of them appearing once. The TCR sequence derives from a male donor with ankylosing spondylitis or in good health (not recorded which). The chain combines TRBV15 with TRBJ1-2, with a weak D call TRBD1 (5 bases). The sequenced sample was blood, either unsorted or a sorted T cell fraction (not recorded which). Here the CDR3 reads CATSSGEGYYGYTF. The CDR3, as DNA: TGTGCCACCAGCAGCGGGGAGGGGTACTATGGCTACACCTTC.